The 18 T cell receptor beta chains below come from one sample, sequenced in a study of response to subunit inactivated influenza vaccine. TCRdb re-analysed the RT-PCR reads in MiXCR, keeping a single row per CDR3 protein. The sample lists 150,000 to 200,000 distinct CDR3 sequences, over 9.5% occurring once. These data were also filed under a second study, of T cells expressing NK-cell markers. As reported in that work: TCR beta cDNA was generated via 5'RACE template switching incorporating UMIs.

Source: CD8+ T cells sorted from PBMCs, taken 11 to 12 days after vaccination. These receptor sequences come from a man in his fifties who received an inactivated influenza vaccine.

The CDR3 is CASSLNQGVTEAFF. The CDR3 coding sequence is TGTGCCAGCAGCTTAAACCAGGGAGTCACTGAAGCTTTCTTT. This sequence joins TRBV7-8 and TRBJ1-1; possibly TRBD1 for D (5 bases). CDR1 and CDR2 from the germline V gene are SGHVS and FQNEAQ. V lost 2 bases and J 4 bases, leaving 11 bases between the germline ends. The CDR3 length is 14 residues.

The rearrangement links TRBV14 to TRBJ2-2; no clear D. In germline, CDR1 is SGHDN, CDR2 FVKESK. V was trimmed by 0 bases and J by 3 bases, leaving 11 bases between them. The CDR3 is made up of 16 amino acids. Here the CDR3 reads CASSQDPLEYTGELFF. The CDR3 DNA sequence: TGTGCCAGCAGCCAAGATCCCCTAGAATACACCGGGGAGCTGTTTTTT. Supplemented by reference TRBV14 and TRBJ2-2, the full variable domain reads EAGVTQFPSHSVIEKGQTVTLRCDPISGHDNLYWYRRVMGKEIKFLLHFVKESKQDESGMPNNRFLAERTGGTYSTLKVQPAELEDSGVYFCASSQDPLEYTGELFFGEGSRLTVL.

The gene calls are TRBV9 and TRBJ2-1; TRBD2 aligns across 10 bases. J lost 6 bases, V lost 5 bases, and 8 bases had no gene match. The CDR3 runs to 15 residues. Looked up from germline, CDR1 is SGDLS and CDR2 is YYNGEE. The CDR3 spells CASRELAGVGNEQFF. As DNA, the CDR3 is TGTGCCAGCAGGGAGCTAGCGGGAGTTGGCAATGAGCAGTTCTTC.

Notes on this clonotype: At one end, the junction sequence differs from germline, possibly due to a read error. V gene TRBV7-9 combines with J gene TRBJ2-2, with D possibly TRBD2 on 6 matching bases. Germline V gives CDR1 SEHNR, CDR2 FQNEAQ (reference sequence). This CDR3 spans 16 amino acids. CDR3 coding DNA: TGTGCCAGCAGCCAGGAGGGCAGGGCGAACACCGGGGAGCTGGTTTTT. It codes for CASSQEGRANTGELVF.

This sequence joins TRBV4-3 and TRBJ2-7, with D uncertain. Trimming left V 0 bases short and J 3 bases short, with 9 bases between. CDR1 is LGHNA and CDR2 is YSLEER in the germline V gene. CDR3 length: 14 residues. The CDR3 loop is CASSQDSGNYEQYF. For the CDR3, the DNA is TGCGCCAGCAGCCAAGATAGTGGGAACTACGAGCAGTACTTC.

V usage is TRBV5-1 and J usage is TRBJ2-7; 7 positions match TRBD1. Germline trimming cut 3 bases from V and 4 bases from J; bases unmatched to any gene: 10. This CDR3 has 15 amino acids. In germline, CDR1 is SGHRS, CDR2 YFSETQ. This chain's CDR3 is CASSSTGNNLYEQYF. The CDR3 bases are TGCGCCAGCAGCTCGACAGGGAACAACCTTTACGAGCAGTACTTC. Drawing the rest from reference TRBV5-1 and TRBJ2-7, the complete variable domain is KAGVTQTPRYLIKTRGQQVTLSCSPISGHRSVSWYQQTPGQGLQFLFEYFSETQRNKGNFPGRFSGRQFSNSRSEMNVSTLELGDSALYLCASSSTGNNLYEQYFGPGTRLTVT.

J is TRBJ2-1 and V is TRBV6-1; D may be TRBD2 (5 bases). V lost 7 bases to trimming and J lost 6 bases, with 19 bases between them. The CDR3 length is 15 residues. Germline assignment: CDR1 MNHNS and CDR2 SASEGT. The CDR3 DNA reads TGTGCCAGCACCCCGTCCGGGCTACGGGGCAATGAGCAGTTCTTC. Translated, it gives CASTPSGLRGNEQFF.

This clonotype was seen a handful of times. As DNA, the CDR3 is TGTGCCAGCTCACAAGGAGGCATCTCTGGAAACACCATATATTTT. It translates to CASSQGGISGNTIYF. The chain combines TRBV18 with TRBJ1-3; unclear D gene. The CDR3 length is 15 residues. The V and J ends lost 4 bases and 0 bases respectively, with 10 bases between them. Germline-derived CDR1 and CDR2 are KGHSH and LQKENI.

The chain combines TRBV29-1 with TRBJ2-3, with 8 bases that match TRBD2. Trimming cost V 4 bases and J 0 bases; bases outside gene matches: 3. The CDR3 extends over 14 amino acids. The germline CDR1 and CDR2 sequences are SQVTM and ANQGSEA. The CDR3 region has the DNA TGCAGCGTTGCAGCGGGGGCTAGCACAGATACGCAGTATTTT. Its protein product is CSVAAGASTDTQYF.

The chain employs TRBV6-6 and TRBJ2-2; 10 bases fit TRBD1. This CDR3 is 18 amino acids long. V lost 0 bases, J lost 0 bases, and 4 bases stayed unmatched. Germline CDR1 and CDR2: MNHNY and SVGAGI (reference sequence). The CDR3 spells CASSYSDRGYANTGELFF. The CDR3 region has the DNA TGTGCCAGCAGTTACTCGGACAGGGGGTATGCGAACACCGGGGAGCTGTTTTTT.

The V gene is TRBV7-9, the J gene TRBJ1-5; a weak D match, TRBD1 (6 bases). Trimming removed 5 bases at V and 5 bases at J, with 16 bases between. The CDR3 spans 15 residues. Germline loops: CDR1 SEHNR, CDR2 FQNEAQ (reference sequence). CDR3 sequence reads: CASSPVGGADQPQHF. The CDR3 DNA reads as TGTGCCAGCAGCCCCGTCGGGGGGGCCGATCAGCCCCAGCATTTT.

CDR3 protein: CASSQERLSSTDTQYF. In DNA, the CDR3 is TGCGCCAGCAGCCAAGAGCGGCTCTCTAGCACAGATACGCAGTATTTT. The rearrangement joins TRBV4-1 to TRBJ2-3; D not certain. V shed 0 bases and J shed 0 bases, with 10 bases lying between them. The CDR3 extends over 16 amino acids. The V gene's germline CDR1 is MGHRA and CDR2 YSYEKL.

This clonotype has ten or more counts. This sequence joins TRBV29-1 and TRBJ2-7; the D gene is possibly TRBD1 (5 bases). With 4 bases removed from V and 5 bases from J, the gap between germline ends came to 12 bases. The CDR3 totals 12 residues. The germline V gene encodes CDR1 SQVTM and CDR2 ANQGSEA. The CDR3 spells CSVVGPTNEQYF. In nucleotides, the CDR3 is TGCAGCGTTGTGGGGCCAACTAACGAGCAGTACTTC.

This clonotype came up a few times. J is TRBJ2-7 and V is TRBV4-3, with 7 bases lining up with TRBD1. CDR3 length equals 15 residues. Germline loops: CDR1 LGHNA, CDR2 YSLEER. Losses at the gene ends were 4 bases for V and 1 base for J; bases not matched to a gene: 7. The CDR3 DNA sequence: TGCGCCAGCAGCCGGAAAGGGGGCGCGTCCTACGAGCAGTACTTC. It is translated as CASSRKGGASYEQYF.

This clonotype came up a few times. The chain recombines TRBV11-3 with TRBJ2-1; no reliable D call. The CDR3 sequence is 15 residues long. The V gene lost 5 bases and the J gene lost 5 bases, with 16 bases spanning the gap. Germline CDR1 SGHNT, CDR2 YENEEA. The CDR3 DNA reads TGTGCCAGCAGCCGCGATCTGGACGAGAACAATGAGCAGTTCTTC. This translates into CASSRDLDENNEQFF.

This clonotype has just a few counts. V is TRBV20-1 and J is TRBJ2-1, with TRBD2 matching over 11 bases. V shed 0 bases and J 5 bases; nucleotides not matched to a gene: 6. CDR1 DFQATT and CDR2 SNEGSKA come from the germline V gene (reference sequence). The CDR3 length is 16 residues. Here the CDR3 DNA reads TGCAGTGCTAGAGATCTCCTAGCGGGGGGAAACAATGAGCAGTTCTTC. Translating gives CSARDLLAGGNNEQFF.

This chain links TRBV6-5 with TRBJ2-7, with TRBD1 as a possible D gene (7 bases). Germline CDR1 and CDR2: MNHEY and SVGAGI. The CDR3 consists of 15 residues. Trimming removed 1 base at V and 2 bases at J, with 12 bases between. CDR3 residues: CASSYFGRGAYEQYF. As DNA, the CDR3 is TGTGCCAGCAGTTACTTCGGCAGGGGGGCCTACGAGCAGTACTTC.

This clonotype was detected a few times. The chain joins TRBV4-2 to TRBJ2-1; TRBD2 aligns across 11 bases. The CDR3 spans 21 residues. CDR1 LGHNA and CDR2 YNFKEQ come from the germline V gene. Losses at the gene ends were 4 bases for V and 1 base for J; bases not matched to a gene: 18. The CDR3 sequence is CASSRTELAGVLVGSYNEQFF. The CDR3 DNA is TGTGCCAGCAGCCGGACAGAACTAGCGGGAGTATTAGTTGGGTCCTACAATGAGCAGTTCTTC.